The rows below give T cell receptor beta chains drawn from one sample of a study of blood T cell repertoires in COVID-19. Sequenced by immunoSEQ multiplex PCR; TCRdb stores in-frame clones only, minus some. Of around 300,000 clones in the sample, around 82% were seen once. Sequencing was carried out using peripheral blood. These TCRs come from a man younger than 40 with active or convalescent COVID-19. Both conserved end residues are part of each CDR3. Fields, in order: clone size, D gene, CDR3 length, J gene, V gene, CDR3 DNA, CDR3 protein. A D gene is named only where the DNA matches it firmly. For some rows the clone size is stated as once, few or many, or as a class when expanded; others skip it.

abundance: -; d_gene: -; len: 14; j_gene: TRBJ2-3; v_gene: TRBV6-5; CDR3nt: TGTGCCATCCCTTGTCGGGGTAACACAGATACGCAGTATTTT; CDR3aa: CAIPCRGNTDTQYF
abundance: -; d_gene: TRBD2; len: 15; j_gene: TRBJ2-5; v_gene: TRBV4-3; CDR3nt: TGCGCCAGCAGCCCCCTAGCGGGAGGGCACGGGACCCAGTACTTC; CDR3aa: CASSPLAGGHGTQYF
abundance: -; d_gene: -; len: 16; j_gene: TRBJ2-6; v_gene: TRBV18; CDR3nt: TGTGCCAGCTCACCAACAGGGCTCTCTGGGGCCAACGTCCTGACTTTC; CDR3aa: CASSPTGLSGANVLTF
abundance: -; d_gene: TRBD1; len: 14; j_gene: TRBJ1-1; v_gene: TRBV3-1/TRBV3-2; CDR3nt: TGTGCCAGCAGCCCCGGACAGGTGAGGGCTGAAGCTTTCTTT; CDR3aa: CASSPGQVRAEAFF
abundance: -; d_gene: -; len: 12; j_gene: TRBJ2-3; v_gene: TRBV18; CDR3nt: TGTGCCAGCTCACCAGCGACAGATACGCAGTATTTT; CDR3aa: CASSPATDTQYF
abundance: few; d_gene: TRBD2; len: 15; j_gene: TRBJ2-7; v_gene: TRBV27; CDR3nt: TGTGCCAGCAGTTTATCGCTAGCGGGAGACTACGAGCAGTACTTC; CDR3aa: CASSLSLAGDYEQYF
abundance: -; d_gene: -; len: 13; j_gene: TRBJ2-1; v_gene: TRBV7-2; CDR3nt: TGTGCCAGCAGCTTAATGCGCGCGAATGAGCAGTTCTTC; CDR3aa: CASSLMRANEQFF
abundance: -; d_gene: -; len: 12; j_gene: TRBJ2-3; v_gene: TRBV5-1; CDR3nt: TGCGCCAGCAGCGTTTCAGCAGATACGCAGTATTTT; CDR3aa: CASSVSADTQYF
abundance: -; d_gene: -; len: 14; j_gene: TRBJ1-5; v_gene: TRBV5-8; CDR3nt: TGTGCCAGCAGCTTGGCCAACAGCGGTCAGCCCCAGCATTTT; CDR3aa: CASSLANSGQPQHF
abundance: -; d_gene: -; len: 16; j_gene: TRBJ1-1; v_gene: TRBV6-2/TRBV6-3; CDR3nt: TGTGCCAGCAGTCAAGCCTCGGGAGGGATGAACACTGAAGCTTTCTTT; CDR3aa: CASSQASGGMNTEAFF
abundance: -; d_gene: TRBD2; len: 15; j_gene: TRBJ2-7; v_gene: TRBV9; CDR3nt: TGTGCCAGCAGCCCCCCGGGGGGATCAGCCTACGAGCAGTACTTC; CDR3aa: CASSPPGGSAYEQYF
abundance: -; d_gene: TRBD2; len: 14; j_gene: TRBJ2-1; v_gene: TRBV27; CDR3nt: TGTGCCAGCAGTTTCGGGCGGGAGTACAATGAGCAGTTCTTC; CDR3aa: CASSFGREYNEQFF
abundance: once; d_gene: TRBD2; len: 13; j_gene: TRBJ2-7; v_gene: TRBV28; CDR3nt: TGTGCCAGCCTTGGGACTACTTCCTACGAGCAGTACTTC; CDR3aa: CASLGTTSYEQYF
abundance: -; d_gene: -; len: 16; j_gene: TRBJ2-7; v_gene: TRBV6-5; CDR3nt: TGTGCCAGCAGTTACTCGTCAGGGGAGCTCCCCTACGAGCAGTACTTC; CDR3aa: CASSYSSGELPYEQYF
abundance: -; d_gene: TRBD2; len: 14; j_gene: TRBJ2-7; v_gene: TRBV3-1/TRBV3-2; CDR3nt: TGTGCCAGTAGATTTAGCGGGAGCCCCTACGAGCAGTACTTC; CDR3aa: CASRFSGSPYEQYF
abundance: -; d_gene: TRBD1; len: 16; j_gene: TRBJ2-1; v_gene: TRBV19; CDR3nt: TGTGCCAGTAGCGTCCTCGGGACAGGGGGAGAAAGTGAGCAGTTCTTC; CDR3aa: CASSVLGTGGESEQFF
abundance: -; d_gene: TRBD2; len: 18; j_gene: TRBJ2-2; v_gene: TRBV4-1; CDR3nt: TGCGCCAGCAGCCAAGACCATAGCGGGGGCCGGAACACCGGGGAGCTGTTTTTT; CDR3aa: CASSQDHSGGRNTGELFF
abundance: -; d_gene: TRBD2; len: 13; j_gene: TRBJ2-1; v_gene: TRBV7-3; CDR3nt: TGTGCCAGCAGCTTATGGACTAGCGATGAGCAGTTCTTC; CDR3aa: CASSLWTSDEQFF
abundance: once; d_gene: -; len: 17; j_gene: TRBJ2-1; v_gene: TRBV14; CDR3nt: TGTGCCAGCAGCCAAGTGGCGGGGCCGCTATTATACAATGAGCAGTTCTTC; CDR3aa: CASSQVAGPLLYNEQFF
abundance: many; d_gene: TRBD1; len: 14; j_gene: TRBJ2-3; v_gene: TRBV3-1/TRBV3-2; CDR3nt: TGTGCCAGCAGACAGGGGCCTAGCACAGATACGCAGTATTTT; CDR3aa: CASRQGPSTDTQYF
abundance: -; d_gene: TRBD1; len: 11; j_gene: TRBJ2-7; v_gene: TRBV20-1; CDR3nt: TGCAGTGCTACTCGACAGGGTGAGCAGTACTTC; CDR3aa: CSATRQGEQYF
abundance: -; d_gene: TRBD2; len: 18; j_gene: TRBJ2-2; v_gene: TRBV3-1/TRBV3-2; CDR3nt: TGTGCCAGCAGCCACTCTAGGCTAGCGGTTACGAACACCGGGGAGCTGTTTTTT; CDR3aa: CASSHSRLAVTNTGELFF
abundance: -; d_gene: -; len: 13; j_gene: TRBJ2-7; v_gene: TRBV27; CDR3nt: TGTGCCAGCAGAAGGACTAACACCTACGAGCAGTACTTC; CDR3aa: CASRRTNTYEQYF
abundance: -; d_gene: -; len: 15; j_gene: TRBJ2-1; v_gene: TRBV7-9; CDR3nt: TGTGCCAGCAGCTTAGGCGGCGGGACCTACAATGAGCAGTTCTTC; CDR3aa: CASSLGGGTYNEQFF
abundance: -; d_gene: TRBD2; len: 16; j_gene: TRBJ2-5; v_gene: TRBV7-2; CDR3nt: TGTGCCAGCAGCTTTCCCGGGACTAGCAACCAAGAGACCCAGTACTTC; CDR3aa: CASSFPGTSNQETQYF
abundance: -; d_gene: TRBD2; len: 17; j_gene: TRBJ2-3; v_gene: TRBV2; CDR3nt: TGTGCCAGCAGTGAGGGGGGGACTGTTTCTAGCACAGATACGCAGTATTTT; CDR3aa: CASSEGGTVSSTDTQYF
abundance: -; d_gene: TRBD1; len: 15; j_gene: TRBJ2-3; v_gene: TRBV6-6; CDR3nt: TGTGCCAGCAGAACTGGGACAGGGGCCCCGGATACGCAGTATTTT; CDR3aa: CASRTGTGAPDTQYF
abundance: -; d_gene: -; len: 14; j_gene: TRBJ1-5; v_gene: TRBV3-1/TRBV3-2; CDR3nt: TGTGCCAGCAGCGAGTGGCAGGTCAATCAGCCCCAGCATTTT; CDR3aa: CASSEWQVNQPQHF
abundance: few; d_gene: TRBD2; len: 16; j_gene: TRBJ2-7; v_gene: TRBV2; CDR3nt: TGTGCCAGCAGTGCGAAGACTAGCGAGCTGTTCTCCGAGCAGTACTTC; CDR3aa: CASSAKTSELFSEQYF
abundance: -; d_gene: TRBD1; len: 13; j_gene: TRBJ1-2; v_gene: TRBV29-1; CDR3nt: TGCAGCGTTGTTTTGGGACAGGGCTATGGCTACACCTTC; CDR3aa: CSVVLGQGYGYTF
abundance: -; d_gene: TRBD1; len: 14; j_gene: TRBJ2-1; v_gene: TRBV29-1; CDR3nt: TGCAGCGTTGAAGGGGGGACAGAGAACAATGAGCAGTTCTTC; CDR3aa: CSVEGGTENNEQFF